This passage covers 18 T cell receptor beta chains from one sample sequenced in a study of cytomegalovirus exposure and HLA in healthy donors. PCR was performed using 60 Vbeta and 13 Jbeta primers. Generated by immunoSEQ multiplex PCR, the TCRdb table keeps only in-frame clones and is missing some. The sample holds 200,000 to 250,000 clones, 70% to 80% seen once. The sample taken for sequencing was PBMCs. The source is a woman aged 30 to 39 in good health and CMV-seronegative.

This clone appeared a few times. The gene calls are TRBV6-1 and TRBJ1-4, with D unresolved. This CDR3 is 16 amino acids long. Between the trimmed V and J ends, which lost 3 bases and 0 bases, there was a span of 11 bases. Germline CDR1 MNHNS, CDR2 SASEGT. CDR3 sequence: CASSERLASTNEKLFF. CDR3 DNA: TGTGCCAGCAGTGAGAGACTCGCATCAACTAATGAAAAACTGTTTTTT.

This rearrangement joins TRBV4-2 to TRBJ1-2; possibly TRBD1 for D (5 bases). This CDR3 region has 13 residues. V was clipped by 2 bases and J by 7 bases, with 11 bases between them. The germline CDR1 and CDR2 sequences are LGHNA and YNFKEQ. For the CDR3, the DNA is TGTGCCAGCAGCCAAACCAGGGAAGGTGGCTACACCTTC. Translating it yields CASSQTREGGYTF.

This chain joins TRBV29-1 and TRBJ2-7; 10 bases agree with TRBD2. This CDR3 region has 15 residues. The germline V gene encodes CDR1 SQVTM and CDR2 ANQGSEA. With 3 bases clipped from V and 4 bases from J, the junction kept 9 bases outside the gene matches. CDR3 sequence reads: CSVDLYSGGAYEQYF. CDR3 in DNA: TGCAGCGTTGACCTTTACAGCGGGGGGGCGTACGAGCAGTACTTC.

This rearrangement joins TRBV29-1 to TRBJ2-5; 7 positions agree with TRBD1. The DNA end favors TRBJ2-7, so the J call may be wrong. The germline V gene encodes CDR1 SQVTM and CDR2 ANQGSEA. The CDR3 runs to 13 residues. In nucleotides, the CDR3 is TGCAGCGTTGCAAGACAGGGAAACTACGAGCAGTACTTC. Its protein product is CSVARQGNYEQYF.

This clone is a singleton in its sample. The chain uses TRBV14 and TRBJ1-1; 11 nucleotides match TRBD1. Germline assignment: CDR1 SGHDN and CDR2 FVKESK. V lost 4 bases, J lost 0 bases, and 4 bases stayed unmatched. This CDR3 is built from 16 residues. The DNA of the CDR3 is TGTGCCAGCAGCCGGGGACAGGGGGGTATGAACACTGAAGCTTTCTTT. Its translation: CASSRGQGGMNTEAFF.

The rearrangement joins TRBV5-1 to TRBJ2-7, with D maybe TRBD2 (5 bases). Germline lookup yields CDR1 SGHRS and CDR2 YFSETQ. With 2 bases removed from V and 3 bases from J, the gap between germline ends came to 9 bases. The CDR3 consists of 13 residues. CDR3 in DNA: TGCGCCAGCAGCTTCGCGGGTAACTACGAGCAGTACTTC. It is translated as CASSFAGNYEQYF.

The rearrangement joins TRBV10-3 to TRBJ1-2, with a weak D call TRBD1 (6 bases). This CDR3 has 14 amino acids. Germline CDR1 is ENHRY and CDR2 is SYGVKD. The ends were cut back, 0 bases at V and 4 bases at J, with 9 bases in the middle. DNA of the CDR3: TGTGCCATCAGTGAGTCAGGGGGATCCTATGGCTACACCTTC. The encoded protein is CAISESGGSYGYTF.

This clone was counted a few times. V gene TRBV7-9 combines with J gene TRBJ2-1; maybe TRBD2 (5 bases). Trimming shortened V by 5 bases and J by 7 bases, and 9 bases separated the two germline ends. The CDR3 spans 12 residues. In germline, CDR1 is SEHNR, CDR2 FQNEAQ (reference sequence). CDR3 in amino acids: CASSPGSNEQFF. DNA of the CDR3: TGTGCCAGCAGCCCTGGGAGTAATGAGCAGTTCTTC.

The chain employs TRBV25-1 and TRBJ1-4; D ambiguous. The germline V gene encodes CDR1 MGHDK and CDR2 SYGVNS. The CDR3 is made up of 16 amino acids. V was clipped by 0 bases and J by 7 bases, with 15 bases between them. CDR3 residues: CASSEYTEEELEKLFF. The CDR3 DNA sequence: TGTGCCAGCAGTGAATATACAGAGGAGGAACTTGAAAAACTGTTTTTT.

This sequence joins TRBV6-5 and TRBJ2-7; 7 nucleotides line up with TRBD1. Germline assignment: CDR1 MNHEY and CDR2 SVGAGI. The CDR3 totals 13 residues. With 6 bases clipped from V and 6 bases from J, the junction kept 8 bases outside the gene matches. CDR3 loop: CASRNRGGGEQYF. The DNA of the CDR3 is TGTGCCAGCAGGAACAGGGGTGGAGGCGAGCAGTACTTC.

This clone was seen once. The chain carries TRBV28 and TRBJ2-1, with D possibly matching TRBD2 (6 bases). Looked up from germline, CDR1 is MDHEN and CDR2 is SYDVKM. V was pared by 6 bases and J by 15 bases, with 21 bases between. The CDR3 runs 13 residues. The CDR3, as DNA: TGTGCCAGCAGCCCTGAGGGGAAAGGGAGGCGGTTCTTC. Encoded protein: CASSPEGKGRRFF.

This chain joins TRBV6-5 and TRBJ2-7; perhaps TRBD1 as D (6 bases). The CDR3 contains 15 residues. V gave up 0 bases and J gave up 5 bases, with 14 bases separating them. Germline CDR1 and CDR2: MNHEY and SVGAGI. CDR3 DNA sequence: TGTGCCAGCAGTTACTCGACTGGGGGCGGCAACGAGCAGTACTTC. The encoded protein is CASSYSTGGGNEQYF.

The gene calls are TRBV28 and TRBJ2-7; 8 bases are shared with TRBD1. In germline, CDR1 is MDHEN, CDR2 SYDVKM. J gave up 5 bases and V 2 bases, and 8 bases lay outside the gene matches. The CDR3 consists of 15 residues. CDR3 residues: CASSLQSAGGHEQYF. CDR3 DNA: TGTGCCAGCAGTTTACAGTCGGCAGGGGGCCACGAGCAGTACTTC.

The chain is built from TRBV7-9 and TRBJ1-2, with D perhaps TRBD1 (6 bases). Trimming pared 4 bases from V and 5 bases from J, leaving 11 bases between. Germline V gene lookup returns CDR1 SEHNR and CDR2 FQNEAQ (reference sequence). CDR3 length: 13 amino acids. CDR3 residues: CASSWGTPYGYTF. CDR3 coding DNA: TGTGCCAGCAGCTGGGGGACACCTTATGGCTACACCTTC.

The chain carries TRBV14 and TRBJ2-1; maybe TRBD2 (7 bases). In germline, CDR1 is SGHDN, CDR2 FVKESK. The length of the CDR3 is 17 residues. The ends were cut back, 6 bases at V and 1 base at J, with 19 bases in the middle. The CDR3 region is CASSSDPGGHSYNEQFF. CDR3 coding DNA: TGTGCCAGCAGTAGCGACCCGGGGGGCCATTCCTACAATGAGCAGTTCTTC. Variable domain in full (rest from reference TRBV14 and TRBJ2-1): EAGVTQFPSHSVIEKGQTVTLRCDPISGHDNLYWYRRVMGKEIKFLLHFVKESKQDESGMPNNRFLAERTGGTYSTLKVQPAELEDSGVYFCASSSDPGGHSYNEQFFGPGTRLTVL.

The chain is built from TRBV30 and TRBJ1-5, with TRBD1 identical over 8 bases. The ends lost 1 base at V and 4 bases at J; junction bases unmatched: 12. CDR1 is GTSNPN, CDR2 SVGIG, per germline (reference sequence). This CDR3 is built from 17 residues. CDR3 protein: CAWSDRKGQVVNQPQHF. The CDR3 bases are TGTGCCTGGAGTGACAGGAAGGGACAGGTAGTTAATCAGCCCCAGCATTTT.

The chain is built from TRBV6-5 and TRBJ1-1; possibly TRBD1 for D (5 bases). V lost 2 bases and J 6 bases, leaving 10 bases between the germline ends. This CDR3 has 13 amino acids. The germline CDR1 and CDR2 sequences are MNHEY and SVGAGI. The DNA of the CDR3 is TGTGCCAGCAGTTACGGCTGGGGCTCTGAAGCTTTCTTT. It specifies CASSYGWGSEAFF.

In its sample, this clone was seen a few times. The genes are TRBV18 and TRBJ2-7; 9 positions match TRBD2. Germline trimming cut 3 bases from V and 5 bases from J; bases unmatched to any gene: 2. CDR1 KGHSH and CDR2 LQKENI come from the germline V gene. The CDR3 covers 13 residues. CDR3 sequence: CASSPRTSDEQYF. CDR3 in DNA: TGTGCCAGCTCACCGAGGACTAGCGACGAGCAGTACTTC. Using reference TRBV18 and TRBJ2-7 for the parts outside the CDR3, the full variable domain is NAGVMQNPRHLVRRRGQEARLRCSPMKGHSHVYWYRQLPEEGLKFMVYLQKENIIDESGMPKERFSAEFPKEGPSILRIQQVVRGDSAAYFCASSPRTSDEQYFGPGTRLTVT.